These T cell receptor beta chains were read from a single sample in a study of cytomegalovirus exposure and HLA in healthy donors. Clones were sequenced by immunoSEQ multiplex PCR, and TCRdb holds only the in-frame ones, with some missing. The sample consists of around 100,000 clones, approximately 81% of them appearing once. Sequencing was performed on PBMCs. The source of these receptors is a man younger than 35 in good health and CMV-seropositive. The CDR3 runs from the conserved cysteine through the conserved F or W. The D gene is left open where the match is weak. Only some rows state a clone size, as once, few, many or a class for expanded clones.

j_gene | v_gene | d_gene | abundance | CDR3aa | CDR3nt
TRBJ1-1 | TRBV27 | NA | NA | CASTAYRDGRGMNTEAFF | TGTGCCAGCACAGCTTATCGGGACGGAAGGGGGATGAACACTGAAGCTTTCTTT
TRBJ1-4 | TRBV28 | TRBD1 | NA | CASSSNRGGATNEKLFF | TGTGCCAGCAGCAGCAACAGGGGTGGCGCAACTAATGAAAAACTGTTTTTT
TRBJ1-4 | TRBV5-1 | TRBD1 | NA | CASSHGQGAEKLFF | TGCGCCAGCAGCCACGGACAGGGGGCTGAAAAACTGTTTTTT
TRBJ2-2 | TRBV11-2 | TRBD1 | NA | CASSYSTGGRFAGELFF | TGTGCCAGCAGCTATTCGACAGGGGGGCGATTCGCCGGGGAGCTGTTTTTT
TRBJ2-5 | TRBV19 | NA | few | CASSDSRETQYF | TGTGCCAGTAGTGATTCTCGGGAGACCCAGTACTTC
TRBJ1-5 | TRBV15 | NA | NA | CATSRSGSSPGQPQHF | TGTGCCACCAGCAGATCCGGGAGCAGTCCCGGTCAGCCCCAGCATTTT
TRBJ2-1 | TRBV29-1 | NA | NA | CSVTGPFYNEQFF | TGCAGCGTTACCGGTCCCTTTTACAATGAGCAGTTCTTC
TRBJ2-1 | TRBV4-2 | TRBD2 | NA | CASSQDVLRGRAYNEQFF | TGTGCCAGCAGCCAAGATGTGCTTCGAGGGAGGGCTTACAATGAGCAGTTCTTC
TRBJ1-2 | TRBV5-6 | NA | NA | CASSSAGLAVGYTF | TGTGCCAGCAGCTCAGCGGGGCTCGCGGTCGGCTACACCTTC
TRBJ2-7 | TRBV10-3 | TRBD1 | NA | CATEQGNEQYF | TGTGCCACCGAACAGGGGAACGAGCAGTACTTC
TRBJ1-2 | TRBV27 | NA | NA | CASSLQGADGYTF | TGTGCCAGCAGTTTGCAGGGCGCGGATGGCTACACCTTC
TRBJ2-5 | TRBV5-1 | TRBD2 | NA | CASSLASQLAVETQYF | TGCGCCAGCAGCTTGGCCAGTCAACTAGCGGTTGAGACCCAGTACTTC
TRBJ1-4 | TRBV5-1 | NA | many | CASSLGQSNEKLFF | TGCGCCAGCAGCTTGGGACAGTCTAATGAAAAACTGTTTTTT
TRBJ1-2 | TRBV28 | NA | NA | CASSSSLEAIYGYTF | TGTGCCAGCAGTTCATCTTTAGAGGCTATCTATGGCTACACCTTC
TRBJ2-3 | TRBV4-1 | TRBD2 | NA | CASSRLAGGNADTQYF | TGCGCCAGCAGCCGTCTAGCGGGAGGGAACGCAGATACGCAGTATTTT
TRBJ2-3 | TRBV5-1 | NA | once | CASSLPQGGLYGSTDTQYF | TGCGCCAGCAGCTTGCCTCAGGGGGGCTTATACGGGAGTACAGATACGCAGTATTTT
TRBJ2-1 | TRBV5-1 | TRBD2 | NA | CASSLSASGSGNEQFF | TGCGCCAGCAGCTTGTCCGCTAGCGGGAGTGGCAATGAGCAGTTCTTC
TRBJ2-3 | TRBV19 | TRBD2 | NA | CASRSGLGTDTQYF | TGTGCCAGTAGATCAGGACTAGGCACAGATACGCAGTATTTT
TRBJ1-1 | TRBV25-1 | NA | NA | CASSGPRQENTEAFF | TGTGCCAGCAGTGGACCGAGACAGGAGAACACTGAAGCTTTCTTT
TRBJ2-7 | TRBV4-1 | TRBD1 | many | CASSHRPEGTGAYEQYF | TGCGCCAGCAGCCACCGCCCCGAGGGGACAGGGGCCTACGAGCAGTACTTC
TRBJ2-1 | TRBV25-1 | NA | NA | CASSAQTVITYLPGEQFF | TGTGCCAGCAGTGCCCAGACGGTCATCACCTACCTACCGGGTGAGCAGTTCTTC
TRBJ1-1 | TRBV5-1 | NA | NA | CASSWAGGQDTEAFF | TGCGCCAGCAGCTGGGCCGGGGGGCAGGACACTGAAGCTTTCTTT
TRBJ1-3 | TRBV5-4 | NA | NA | CASSLFYDGDSGNTIYF | TGTGCCAGCAGCTTGTTTTACGATGGAGACAGTGGAAACACCATATATTTT
TRBJ1-2 | TRBV6-6 | NA | NA | CASSSETRVSLGGYTF | TGTGCCAGCAGCTCCGAAACCAGGGTTTCTTTGGGAGGCTACACCTTC
TRBJ2-1 | TRBV13 | TRBD2 | NA | CASSPSPSGSGEQFF | TGTGCCAGCAGCCCTAGCCCTAGCGGGAGTGGGGAGCAGTTCTTC
TRBJ2-2 | TRBV6-1 | NA | once | CASSEGRGPFAELFF | TGTGCCAGCAGTGAAGGCCGGGGTCCCTTTGCGGAGCTGTTTTTT
TRBJ1-4 | TRBV19 | NA | once | CASSRDTTNEKLFF | TGTGCCAGTAGTAGGGACACAACTAATGAAAAACTGTTTTTT
TRBJ1-1 | TRBV15 | NA | NA | CATRSSLGMNTEAFF | TGTGCCACCAGGTCTTCGCTAGGAATGAACACTGAAGCTTTCTTT
TRBJ2-5 | TRBV9 | NA | NA | CASSLEGVIQETQYF | TGTGCCAGCAGCCTAGAGGGGGTGATACAAGAGACCCAGTACTTC